This passage covers 32 T cell receptor beta chains from one sample sequenced in a study of shared clonotypes between healthy human individuals (dated by TCRdb to the early 2020s). Libraries came from the immunoSEQ multiplex PCR assay. TCRdb took over this immuneACCESS table, retaining in-frame rearrangements with V and J assigned. Such tables are incomplete; in checked studies, under half of the missing clones stem from an unresolved V gene, and the remainder is unexplained. Across this sample there are some 2,000,000 clones, with more than 90% seen only once. The ten largest account for roughly 0.13% of the sample. Source material: naive CD4+ T cells sorted from blood. The cell subset or site label of this sample denotes: CD45RA+ positively selected. These receptors all stem from a man between 18 and 35 years old in good health.

The rearrangement links TRBV6-1 to TRBJ2-3; D is undetermined. Germline V gives CDR1 MNHNS, CDR2 SASEGT. V was trimmed by 6 bases and J by 2 bases, leaving 9 bases between them. This CDR3 is built from 13 residues. The DNA of the CDR3 is TGTGCCAGCAGACGAGACATCACAGATACGCAGTATTTT. Protein product: CASRRDITDTQYF.

The V and J genes are TRBV6-1 and TRBJ2-3, with unresolved D. Germline CDR1 and CDR2: MNHNS and SASEGT. V was clipped by 10 bases and J by 2 bases, with 19 bases between them. The CDR3 sequence is 15 residues long. CDR3 sequence: CATNRAAAYTDTQYF. For the CDR3, the DNA is TGTGCCACAAATCGGGCTGCCGCTTACACAGATACGCAGTATTTT.

V is TRBV9 and J is TRBJ1-1; tentative D call: TRBD1 (5 bases). CDR1 is SGDLS and CDR2 is YYNGEE in the germline V gene. V lost 0 bases and J lost 0, with 9 bases in between. This CDR3 comprises 15 residues. The CDR3 sequence: CASSVVQGVNTEAFF. CDR3 DNA sequence: TGTGCCAGCAGCGTAGTCCAAGGGGTGAACACTGAAGCTTTCTTT.

The chain joins TRBV4-1 to TRBJ1-2, with D possibly being TRBD1 (5 bases). Trimming removed 0 bases from V and 3 bases from J, with 11 bases in between. CDR3 size: 15 residues. Per germline, CDR1 MGHRA and CDR2 YSYEKL. The CDR3 coding sequence is TGCGCCAGCAGCCAAGATCCGGGGGGGGACTATGGCTACACCTTC. Translating gives CASSQDPGGDYGYTF.

The chain recombines TRBV25-1 with TRBJ1-6; D is uncertain. This CDR3 has 15 residues. CDR1 is MGHDK and CDR2 is SYGVNS in the germline V gene. The V gene lost 2 bases and the J gene lost 1 base, with 6 bases spanning the gap. The CDR3 reads CASSETGSYNSPLHF. The CDR3 bases are TGTGCCAGCAGTGAAACGGGTTCCTATAATTCACCCCTCCACTTT.

The gene calls are TRBV6-5 and TRBJ1-2; D ambiguous. Per the germline V gene, CDR1 is MNHEY and CDR2 is SVGAGI. V lost 6 bases and J 4 bases, leaving 9 bases between the germline ends. The length of the CDR3 is 12 residues. The CDR3 coding sequence is TGTGCCAGCAGCCGCGGTCCCTATGGCTACACCTTC. This codes for CASSRGPYGYTF.

The CDR3 DNA reads as TGTGCCAGCAGTGCGCTCCCCGGGACGGAGCAGTACTTC. Its protein is CASSALPGTEQYF. The chain is built from TRBV6-1 and TRBJ2-7, with D perhaps being TRBD1 or TRBD2 (5 bases each). V lost 4 bases, J lost 7 bases, and 14 bases lay in between. Germline V gives CDR1 MNHNS, CDR2 SASEGT. The length of the CDR3 is 13 residues.

A remark on this clone: Different DNA sequences within this sample yield the same CDR3. The chain joins TRBV18 to TRBJ2-3; D is uncertain. V dropped 2 bases and J dropped 0 bases, with 6 bases sitting between them. From germline, CDR1 is KGHSH and CDR2 LQKENI. The CDR3 is 14 amino acids. The CDR3 here is CASSPVGSTDTQYF. CDR3 bases: TGTGCCAGCTCACCAGTGGGGAGCACAGATACGCAGTATTTT.

The rearrangement joins TRBV6-1 to TRBJ1-2; D not certain. Between the trimmed V and J ends, which lost 4 bases and 4 bases, there was a span of 10 bases. This CDR3 comprises 13 residues. The germline gives CDR1 MNHNS, CDR2 SASEGT. The CDR3, as DNA: TGTGCCAGCAGTGCAGACGCCGCCTATGGCTACACCTTC. Protein sequence: CASSADAAYGYTF.

The chain links TRBV6-4 to TRBJ2-2, with 10 bases identical to TRBD2. V was clipped by 4 bases and J by 6 bases; unmatched bases: 5. This CDR3 has 15 residues. Germline CDR1 MRHNA, CDR2 SNTAGT. The CDR3 bases are TGTGCCAGCAGTGTCCTAGCGGGAGTTGCCGGGGAGCTGTTTTTT. This sequence encodes CASSVLAGVAGELFF.

This rearrangement joins TRBV6-5 to TRBJ1-5; D is uncertain. The CDR3 loop spans 14 amino acids. In germline, CDR1 is MNHEY, CDR2 SVGAGI. V was cut by 5 bases and J by 5 bases, with 13 bases left in between. The CDR3 spells CASSPISGDQPQHF. CDR3 coding DNA: TGTGCCAGCAGTCCGATCTCCGGGGATCAGCCCCAGCATTTT.

Written as DNA, the CDR3 is TGCGCCAGCAGCTTGACGCGCAGTTGGTCCCAAGAGACCCAGTACTTC. Translation gives CASSLTRSWSQETQYF. The chain uses TRBV5-1 and TRBJ2-5; D gene unclear. The CDR3 is made up of 16 amino acids. Trimming removed 1 base from V and 1 base from J, with 14 bases in between. Per germline, CDR1 SGHRS and CDR2 YFSETQ.

The chain uses TRBV28 and TRBJ2-4; TRBD1 matches at 7 bases. Germline CDR1 is MDHEN and CDR2 is SYDVKM. There are 19 residues in the CDR3. The V and J ends lost 3 bases and 2 bases, in that order; junction bases with no gene match: 16. The DNA for the CDR3 is TGTGCCAGCAGTTTCTCCTTTTACAGGGGCCCAAGGACCAAAAACATTCAGTACTTC. It codes for CASSFSFYRGPRTKNIQYF.

The V gene is TRBV6-1, the J gene TRBJ1-5; D is perhaps TRBD1 (5 bases). This CDR3 has 15 amino acids. The germline gives CDR1 MNHNS, CDR2 SASEGT. V lost 1 base to trimming and J lost 4 bases, with 11 bases between them. The CDR3 here is CASSEGQGKNQPQHF. The CDR3 bases are TGTGCCAGCAGTGAAGGCCAGGGCAAAAATCAGCCCCAGCATTTT.

On this clone itself: At the DNA level, this CDR3 is encoded by other sequences in the same sample as well. The V call is TRBV30, the J call TRBJ2-7; the D is unclear. Germline CDR1 and CDR2: GTSNPN and SVGIG (reference sequence). The V end lost 2 bases, the J end lost 4 bases, and 9 bases lay between the germline ends. This CDR3 spans 12 amino acids. The CDR3 DNA sequence: TGTGCCTGGAGTCCCGATGGTTACGAGCAGTACTTC. It is translated as CAWSPDGYEQYF.

The V call is TRBV6-1, the J call TRBJ2-7; the match to TRBD1 covers 8 bases. Trimming removed 7 bases from V and 9 bases from J; junction bases left unmatched: 14. Germline V gene data show CDR1 as MNHNS and CDR2 as SASEGT. This CDR3 spans 14 amino acids. As DNA, the CDR3 is TGTGCCAGCATGACCGGGACAGGTCCCAAAAGGCAGTACTTC. Protein: CASMTGTGPKRQYF.

This sequence joins TRBV11-2 and TRBJ2-2, with 8 bases lining up with TRBD1. The CDR3 is 19 amino acids. The ends lost 0 bases at V and 4 bases at J; junction bases unmatched: 13. Germline V gene data show CDR1 as SGHAT and CDR2 as FQNNGV. CDR3 nucleotide sequence: TGTGCCAGCAGCTTAGATGGGTGGGCTGGGACAGGAACCACCGGGGAGCTGTTTTTT. Translation gives CASSLDGWAGTGTTGELFF.

The sample holds one count of this clone. This chain connects TRBV4-1 to TRBJ2-3; the D call may be TRBD1 or TRBD2 (5 bases each). The V end lost 4 bases, the J end lost 1 base, and 24 bases lay between the germline ends. The germline V gene encodes CDR1 MGHRA and CDR2 YSYEKL. There are 19 residues in the CDR3. This chain's CDR3 is CASSPPYIGGDMGTDTQYF. DNA of the CDR3: TGCGCCAGCAGCCCACCCTACATTGGGGGTGACATGGGCACAGATACGCAGTATTTT.

V is TRBV9 and J is TRBJ1-4; D remains unclear. Trimming removed 0 bases at V and 8 bases at J, with 11 bases between. CDR1 SGDLS and CDR2 YYNGEE come from the germline V gene. The CDR3 spans 14 residues. The CDR3 DNA is TGTGCCAGCAGCGTAGGAGGGAACGGGGAAAAACTGTTTTTT. Its protein product is CASSVGGNGEKLFF.

This clone has just one count. The chain is built from TRBV28 and TRBJ2-4; 10 bases are shared with TRBD2. Germline values: CDR1 MDHEN, CDR2 SYDVKM. This CDR3 is built from 16 residues. V was clipped by 3 bases and J by 7 bases; unmatched bases: 9. The CDR3 nucleotides read TGTGCCAGCAGTTTCGCTAGCGGGGGTAGAAGTAACATTCAGTACTTC. It translates to CASSFASGGRSNIQYF.

This chain uses TRBV6-1 with TRBJ1-5; D remains unclear. V was cut by 2 bases and J by 5 bases, with 7 bases left in between. Germline V gives CDR1 MNHNS, CDR2 SASEGT. This CDR3 comprises 13 residues. The chain's CDR3 is CASSESGYQPQHF. The CDR3 coding sequence is TGTGCCAGCAGTGAAAGCGGGTATCAGCCCCAGCATTTT.

J is TRBJ2-3 and V is TRBV6-1; D is unresolved. Trimming took 4 bases from V and 2 from J, leaving 7 bases between them. This CDR3 comprises 13 residues. The germline V gene has CDR1 MNHNS and CDR2 SASEGT. Here the CDR3 reads CASSGGFTDTQYF. The CDR3 nucleotides are TGTGCCAGCAGTGGTGGATTCACAGATACGCAGTATTTT.

A single count supports this clone. The chain combines TRBV6-5 with TRBJ2-7; TRBD2 might be the D (6 bases). The CDR3 covers 14 residues. Germline lookup yields CDR1 MNHEY and CDR2 SVGAGI. Trimming stripped 2 bases from V and 3 bases from J, with 11 bases between. This chain's CDR3 is CASSYGGLNYEQYF. DNA of the CDR3: TGTGCCAGCAGTTACGGGGGACTGAACTACGAGCAGTACTTC.

The chain recombines TRBV5-4 with TRBJ1-1; D ambiguous. Germline V gene lookup returns CDR1 SGHNT and CDR2 YYREEE (reference sequence). The CDR3 is 14 residues long. The V end lost 4 bases, the J end lost 7 bases, and 17 bases lay between the germline ends. The CDR3 DNA reads TGTGCCAGCAGCCCCACCGGACGGCCGGATGAAGCTTTCTTT. As protein: CASSPTGRPDEAFF.

In nucleotides, the CDR3 is TGTGCCAGCAGCGTAGGGGCAGTCCAAGAGACCCAGTACTTC. It translates to CASSVGAVQETQYF. V usage is TRBV7-2 and J usage is TRBJ2-5; the D gene is possibly TRBD1 (5 bases). Per the germline V gene, CDR1 is SGHTA and CDR2 is FQGNSA. This CDR3 region has 14 residues. V lost 5 bases to trimming and J lost 1 base, with 11 bases between them.

There are a few counts of this clone. V is TRBV10-1 and J is TRBJ1-1, with D possibly matching TRBD1 (6 bases). Germline CDR1 is WNHNN and CDR2 is SYGVQD (reference sequence). The CDR3 totals 13 residues. V lost 6 bases, J lost 1 base, and 9 bases lay in between. CDR3: CASRAGANTEAFF. The CDR3, as DNA: TGCGCCAGCAGAGCGGGGGCGAACACTGAAGCTTTCTTT.

The rearrangement uses TRBV6-5 and TRBJ2-7, with D unresolved. The germline V gene encodes CDR1 MNHEY and CDR2 SVGAGI. The germline V and J ends were trimmed by 1 base and 5 bases, with 12 bases remaining between them. CDR3 size: 14 residues. CDR3 sequence reads: CASSYWTTGDEQYF. DNA for the CDR3: TGTGCCAGCAGTTACTGGACCACTGGGGACGAGCAGTACTTC.

The chain is built from TRBV18 and TRBJ1-2; D unresolved. V shed 6 bases and J shed 6 bases, with 20 bases lying between them. The V gene's germline CDR1 is KGHSH and CDR2 LQKENI. The CDR3 length is 15 residues. CDR3 DNA sequence: TGTGCCAGCTCCCCCGGGGAACAAGATAGGCATGGCTACACCTTC. Its translation is CASSPGEQDRHGYTF. The entire variable domain, with the rest obtained from reference TRBV18 and TRBJ1-2, is as follows: NAGVMQNPRHLVRRRGQEARLRCSPMKGHSHVYWYRQLPEEGLKFMVYLQKENIIDESGMPKERFSAEFPKEGPSILRIQQVVRGDSAAYFCASSPGEQDRHGYTFGSGTRLTVV.

This chain links TRBV6-6 with TRBJ2-3; D gene ambiguous. CDR3 length: 12 residues. V lost 8 bases and J lost 0, with 6 bases in between. Germline assignment: CDR1 MNHNY and CDR2 SVGAGI (reference sequence). The CDR3 sequence is CASSRSTDTQYF. CDR3 DNA sequence: TGTGCCAGCTCACGTAGCACAGATACGCAGTATTTT.

The chain uses TRBV19 and TRBJ2-7; the match to TRBD1 covers 7 bases. CDR1 and CDR2 (germline): LNHDA, SQIVND (reference sequence). V shed 3 bases, J shed 5 bases, and the junction held 10 bases outside the gene matches. This CDR3 region has 15 residues. CDR3 bases: TGTGCCAGTAGTATCCTGCCAGGGGGTGGCAACGAGCAGTACTTC. Amino acid sequence: CASSILPGGGNEQYF.

This chain joins TRBV6-1 and TRBJ2-1; 13 positions match TRBD2. The germline V gene has CDR1 MNHNS and CDR2 SASEGT. Trimming took 5 bases from V and 5 from J; bases not matched to a gene: 3. The CDR3 runs 15 residues. CDR3 nucleotide sequence: TGTGCCAGCAGTCCCGGGACTAGCGGGAACAATGAGCAGTTCTTC. Encoded protein: CASSPGTSGNNEQFF.

The chain links TRBV7-9 to TRBJ1-1; TRBD1 is a possible D gene (6 bases). The length of the CDR3 is 15 residues. V lost 2 bases and J lost 5, with 15 bases in between. Germline CDR1 SEHNR, CDR2 FQNEAQ (reference sequence). CDR3 loop: CASSLLAGRGTEAFF. The CDR3 coding sequence is TGTGCCAGCAGCTTACTGGCGGGTAGGGGGACTGAAGCTTTCTTT.